This passage covers 29 T cell receptor beta chains from one sample sequenced in a study of blood T cells in healthy people across ages. A second PCR, run for about 7 to 11 cycles, used a sample-barcoded 5' primer plus a J-beta primer mix. TCRdb redid the calling of the 5' RACE reads with MiXCR, one entry per CDR3 protein. The table lists roughly 1.7 million distinct CDR3 sequences, almost 35% of them singletons. Sequencing input: blood. All receptors come from a woman aged 25-40 years in good health.

The J gene is TRBJ2-5, the V gene TRBV4-1; the D gene is possibly TRBD2 (6 bases). Between the trimmed V and J ends, which lost 0 bases and 13 bases, there was a span of 15 bases. CDR3 size: 13 residues. Per germline, CDR1 MGHRA and CDR2 YSYEKL. Here the CDR3 reads CASSQDSEGLRYF. CDR3 nucleotides: TGCGCCAGCAGCCAAGATAGTGAGGGACTCAGGTACTTC.

The chain has TRBV7-6 and TRBJ2-3; D is ambiguous. CDR1 and CDR2 (germline): SGHVS, FNYEAQ. V gave up 2 bases and J gave up 3 bases, with 12 bases separating them. The CDR3 has 15 residues. CDR3 sequence: CASSLIAARTDTQYF. The CDR3 DNA is TGTGCCAGCAGCTTAATCGCTGCGAGGACAGATACGCAGTATTTT.

The CDR3 loop reads CASSERTTNEKLFF. CDR3 coding DNA: TGTGCCAGCAGCGAAAGGACAACTAATGAAAAACTGTTTTTT. The chain has TRBV9 and TRBJ1-4; D is unclear. The CDR3 loop spans 14 amino acids. Germline CDR1 reads SGDLS; CDR2 reads YYNGEE. V was trimmed by 3 bases and J by 0 bases, leaving 6 bases between them. Looking up the rest from reference TRBV9 and TRBJ1-4 gives the full variable domain: DSGVTQTPKHLITATGQRVTLRCSPRSGDLSVYWYQQSLDQGLQFLIQYYNGEERAKGNILERFSAQQFPDLHSELNLSSLELGDSALYFCASSERTTNEKLFFGSGTQLSVL.

This clonotype occurred a few times. V and J are TRBV15 and TRBJ2-4, with TRBD2 matching over 7 bases. CDR1 is LNHNV and CDR2 is YYDKDF in the germline V gene (reference sequence). This CDR3 has 17 amino acids. V was pared by 4 bases and J by 13 bases, with 22 bases of the junction left unmatched. The CDR3 bases are TGTGCCACCAGCACAACCTGGGGGGGGTTGGCCCCCTGGGAGCAGTACTTC. Translated, it gives CATSTTWGGLAPWEQYF.

The chain uses TRBV27 and TRBJ2-7; 10 nucleotides align to TRBD1. Per the germline V gene, CDR1 is MNHEY and CDR2 is SMNVEV (reference sequence). This CDR3 has 14 residues. The trim removed 10 bases at V and 1 base at J, leaving 7 bases unmatched. This CDR3 is CATRWGQGSYEQYF. CDR3 sequence (DNA): TGTGCCACCCGATGGGGACAGGGGTCCTACGAGCAGTACTTC.

CDR3 nucleotide sequence: TGTGCCAGCAGAGCGGGCGGGACAGGGAACATTCAGTACTTC. Protein sequence: CASRAGGTGNIQYF. The chain is built from TRBV6-1 and TRBJ2-4, with 9 bases that match TRBD1. CDR3 length: 14 residues. CDR1 and CDR2 from the germline V gene are MNHNS and SASEGT. V gave up 6 bases and J gave up 7 bases; unmatched junction bases: 7.

This clonotype was recorded a few times. The gene calls are TRBV6-1 and TRBJ2-1; D may be TRBD2 (7 bases). V was shortened by 9 bases and J by 8 bases, with 23 bases between the two germline ends. This CDR3 comprises 15 residues. CDR1 is MNHNS and CDR2 is SASEGT in the germline V gene. CDR3 coding DNA: TGTGCCAGTCGAACTTCGGGGGGCCCGGGGGATGAGCAGTTCTTC. This encodes CASRTSGGPGDEQFF.

This sequence joins TRBV3-1 and TRBJ1-2; no clear D gene. Germline CDR1 and CDR2: LGHDT and YNNKEL (reference sequence). CDR3 size: 14 residues. Trimming shortened V by 1 base and J by 4 bases, and 10 bases separated the two germline ends. The CDR3 bases are TGTGCCAGCAGCCAAGGGCAGGTTAGCTATGGCTACACCTTC. Protein: CASSQGQVSYGYTF.

Only a few counts were recorded for this clonotype. V usage is TRBV20-1 and J usage is TRBJ2-1; 7 bases agree with TRBD1. This CDR3 has 15 residues. V lost 5 bases to trimming and J lost 4 bases; unmatched junction nucleotides: 11. Germline V CDR1 and CDR2: DFQATT, SNEGSKA (reference sequence). As DNA, the CDR3 is TGCAGTGCTGACGGGACAGACGAGCCGTACAATGAGCAGTTCTTC. It encodes CSADGTDEPYNEQFF.

The CDR3 sequence is CASSHPGTGDNSPLHF. CDR3 sequence (DNA): TGTGCCAGCAGCCATCCCGGGACAGGCGATAATTCACCCCTCCACTTT. The chain links TRBV3-1 to TRBJ1-6; the match to TRBD1 covers 8 bases. There are 16 residues in the CDR3. Germline CDR1 and CDR2: LGHDT and YNNKEL (reference sequence). V lost 3 bases to trimming and J lost 5 bases; unmatched junction nucleotides: 6.

This chain links TRBV13 with TRBJ2-1; 7 nucleotides match TRBD1. The V gene end was trimmed by 4 bases and the J gene end by 0 bases; junction bases not matched to a gene: 12. CDR1 is PRHDT and CDR2 is FYEKMQ in the germline V gene (reference sequence). CDR3 size: 18 residues. Written as DNA, the CDR3 is TGTGCCAGCAGCTGTGGGTGGTGTAGGGACAGCTCCTACAATGAGCAGTTCTTC. Protein sequence: CASSCGWCRDSSYNEQFF.

This clonotype was recorded at least ten times. The genes are TRBV20-1 and TRBJ2-4; tentatively, D is TRBD2 (6 bases). The ends were cut back, 5 bases at V and 6 bases at J, with 17 bases in the middle. This CDR3 contains 14 residues. From germline, CDR1 is DFQATT and CDR2 SNEGSKA (reference sequence). The DNA of the CDR3 is TGCAGTGCTCAGGACGGCCCCGGGAGAAACATTCAGTACTTC. It translates to CSAQDGPGRNIQYF.

V usage is TRBV12-3 or TRBV12-4 and J usage is TRBJ2-1, with 10 bases identical to TRBD2. Trimming at V came to 5 bases and at J to 9 bases, leaving 10 bases not matched to a gene. The CDR3 covers 15 residues. The CDR3 nucleotides are TGTGCCAGCAGTGCCACTAGCGGGACGAACAGTGAGCAGTTCTTC. This translates into CASSATSGTNSEQFF.

J is TRBJ1-2 and V is TRBV6-2 or TRBV6-3; 8 bases fit TRBD1. The junction had 10 bases not matched to a gene; V was cut back by 5 bases and J by 5 bases. The germline V gene encodes CDR1 MNHEY and CDR2 SVGEGT. CDR3 length: 15 amino acids. The CDR3 loop reads CASSPRQGLRYGYTF. CDR3 DNA sequence: TGTGCCAGCAGTCCGAGACAGGGGCTTAGATATGGCTACACCTTC.

This clonotype was counted once. A much larger clone is a single base away; this may be a read error. The CDR3, as DNA: TGTGCCAGCAGTCCGACGCCGGTGAAGAACACTGAAGCTTTCTTT. This gives the protein CASSPTPVKNTEAFF. The V gene is TRBV28, the J gene TRBJ1-1; no definite D call. The germline gives CDR1 MDHEN, CDR2 SYDVKM. The CDR3 runs 15 residues. V lost 5 bases and J 1 base, leaving 14 bases between the germline ends.

V usage is TRBV11-2 and J usage is TRBJ2-1, with TRBD2 matching 9 bases. V was clipped by 5 bases and J by 8 bases; unmatched bases: 16. This CDR3 has 17 residues. In germline, CDR1 is SGHAT, CDR2 FQNNGV. The chain's CDR3 is CASSNGLANLLGHEQFF. The DNA of the CDR3 is TGTGCCAGCAGCAACGGACTAGCGAACCTATTAGGGCATGAGCAGTTCTTC.

This clonotype was picked up one time. The J gene is TRBJ1-1, the V gene TRBV27, with D possibly matching TRBD1 (5 bases). The CDR3 runs 16 residues. Germline V gives CDR1 MNHEY, CDR2 SMNVEV (reference sequence). Deletions cut 6 bases from V and 4 bases from J, with 21 bases between. The CDR3 reads CASRDLGRGGSTEAFF. The CDR3 DNA reads TGTGCCAGCAGAGACCTGGGACGGGGAGGGTCCACTGAAGCTTTCTTT.

This clonotype was detected a few times. The V and J genes are TRBV6-6 and TRBJ2-3; unclear D gene. The CDR3 consists of 12 residues. The V gene lost 11 bases and the J gene lost 2 bases, with 11 bases spanning the gap. Germline CDR1 MNHNY, CDR2 SVGAGI (reference sequence). The CDR3 nucleotides are TGTGCCTGCTTCAGGATCACAGATACGCAGTATTTT. Translated, it gives CACFRITDTQYF.

As regards this clonotype: A much more abundant neighbour one base away suggests this may be a read error. This chain links TRBV7-2 with TRBJ2-3, with 11 bases matching TRBD2. Germline CDR1 reads SGHTA; CDR2 reads FQGNSA. The CDR3 consists of 16 residues. For the CDR3, the DNA is TGTGCCAGCAGCTTACTAGCGGGAGGTGGGACAGGTACGCAGTATTTT. It encodes CASSLLAGGGTGTQYF.

The rearrangement joins TRBV20-1 to TRBJ2-2, with TRBD2 as a possible D gene (5 bases). Germline V lookup: CDR1 DFQATT, CDR2 SNEGSKA (reference sequence). The V end lost 7 bases, the J end lost 3 bases, and 9 bases lay between the germline ends. The CDR3 runs to 12 residues. The CDR3 bases are TGCAGTGGACGGGGTTACACCGGGGAGCTGTTTTTT. Encoded protein: CSGRGYTGELFF.

The chain links TRBV28 to TRBJ2-5; D is ambiguous. The J call may be mistaken, given a closer DNA end match to TRBJ2-7. Germline V lookup: CDR1 MDHEN, CDR2 SYDVKM. The CDR3 consists of 12 residues. The CDR3 sequence is CASSSYPREQYF. The CDR3 DNA sequence: TGTGCCAGCAGTTCCTACCCCCGCGAGCAGTACTTC.

There are a few counts of this clonotype. The chain recombines TRBV20-1 with TRBJ2-1; 8 bases align to TRBD1. This CDR3 has 14 residues. Germline V gene lookup returns CDR1 DFQATT and CDR2 SNEGSKA (reference sequence). Trimming cost V 4 bases and J 2 bases; bases outside gene matches: 4. In DNA, the CDR3 is TGCAGTGCTAACAGGGGGAACACCTACAATGAGCAGTTCTTC. Amino acids: CSANRGNTYNEQFF.

The chain couples TRBV28 to TRBJ2-1, with D perhaps matching TRBD1 (5 bases). The V and J ends lost 3 bases and 2 bases respectively, with 11 bases between them. The CDR3 is made up of 15 amino acids. CDR1 is MDHEN and CDR2 is SYDVKM in the germline V gene. CDR3 DNA sequence: TGTGCCAGCAGTTTTATCTTAGGGGCCTACAATGAGCAGTTCTTC. As protein: CASSFILGAYNEQFF.

V and J are TRBV6-5 and TRBJ1-2, with D perhaps TRBD1 (5 bases). This CDR3 comprises 14 residues. Germline V gives CDR1 MNHEY, CDR2 SVGAGI. Trimming pared 5 bases from V and 0 bases from J, leaving 10 bases between. The CDR3, as DNA: TGTGCCAGCAGTCGGGACGCCTCTAACTATGGCTACACCTTC. Its protein product is CASSRDASNYGYTF.

The rearrangement joins TRBV20-1 to TRBJ2-3; no definite D call. Germline V gives CDR1 DFQATT, CDR2 SNEGSKA (reference sequence). V lost 5 bases to trimming and J lost 4 bases, with 10 bases between them. CDR3 length equals 12 residues. CDR3 coding DNA: TGCAGTGCTCTCGGGCTGGCAGATACGCAGTATTTT. Amino acid sequence: CSALGLADTQYF.

Many counts were recorded for this clonotype. The chain has TRBV29-1 and TRBJ2-1; 8 bases are shared with TRBD1. V gave up 7 bases and J gave up 9 bases; unmatched junction bases: 11. The CDR3 is 13 amino acids. Germline V gene lookup returns CDR1 SQVTM and CDR2 ANQGSEA. CDR3 bases: TGCAGCGGCAAGGGGACAGGTCGAGGTGAGCAGTTCTTC. This translates into CSGKGTGRGEQFF.

The rearrangement joins TRBV4-1 to TRBJ2-2, with 14 bases aligning to TRBD2. This CDR3 contains 19 residues. The V segment lost 1 base and the J segment 6 bases; nucleotides outside the gene matches: 10. From germline, CDR1 is MGHRA and CDR2 YSYEKL. CDR3 region: CASSQVGAGTSGSPGELFF. CDR3 bases: TGCGCCAGCAGCCAAGTGGGCGCAGGGACTAGCGGGAGTCCCGGGGAGCTGTTTTTT.

This chain uses TRBV9 with TRBJ2-6; tentatively, D is TRBD1 (6 bases). Between the trimmed V and J ends, which lost 6 bases and 0 bases, there was a span of 13 bases. CDR3 length: 16 amino acids. Germline CDR1 is SGDLS and CDR2 is YYNGEE. The CDR3 here is CASKKDSDSGANVLTF. The CDR3 DNA reads TGTGCCAGCAAAAAGGACAGCGACTCTGGGGCCAACGTCCTGACTTTC.

The chain uses TRBV6-5 and TRBJ2-5; no reliable D call. The CDR3 is made up of 15 amino acids. The germline gives CDR1 MNHEY, CDR2 SVGAGI. The ends were cut back, 1 base at V and 1 base at J, with 10 bases in the middle. CDR3 bases: TGTGCCAGCAGTTACTTGGAGTCAGGCCAAGAGACCCAGTACTTC. It translates to CASSYLESGQETQYF.